The source of this T cell receptor (beta chain) is a study of blood T cell repertoires in COVID-19. Germline-derived CDR1 and CDR2 are DFQATT and SNEGSKA (reference sequence). V lost 6 bases to trimming and J lost 8 bases, with 7 bases between them. This CDR3 spans 9 amino acids. Produced via immunoSEQ multiplex PCR; TCRdb's table is partial and in-frame only. The sample includes 70,000 to 100,000 clones, 70% to 90% of them seen just once. The rearrangement joins TRBV20-1 to TRBJ1-1; D uncertain. The material sequenced was peripheral blood. The clonotype originates from a man aged 45-60 years with COVID-19, enrolled during active disease. CDR3 in amino acids: CSARAEAFF. In DNA form, the CDR3 reads TGCAGTGCGAGGGCAGAAGCTTTCTTT.